Following are 30 T cell receptor beta chains from one sample sequenced in a study of cytomegalovirus exposure and HLA in healthy donors. Researchers ran the PCR with 60 Vbeta and 13 Jbeta primers. Generated by immunoSEQ multiplex PCR, the TCRdb table keeps only in-frame clones and is missing some. This sample lists approximately 50,000 clones; its ten largest clones have approximately 2.2%. The sequencing input was PBMCs. The receptors originated from a female donor in good health and CMV-seronegative.

The chain has TRBV30 and TRBJ1-1; 9 bases align to TRBD1. With V trimmed by 5 bases and J by 5 bases, 3 bases remained unmatched. From germline, CDR1 is GTSNPN and CDR2 SVGIG (reference sequence). This CDR3 comprises 12 residues. CDR3 protein: CAWGQGMTEAFF. The CDR3 region has the DNA TGTGCCTGGGGACAGGGGATGACTGAAGCTTTCTTT.

This chain joins TRBV12-5 and TRBJ2-2, with D possibly being TRBD2 (7 bases). Trimming shortened V by 6 bases and J by 4 bases, and 15 bases separated the two germline ends. The CDR3 totals 15 residues. Germline CDR1 reads LGHNT; CDR2 reads FRNRAP. CDR3 amino acids: CASGRGGGRTGELFF. Here the CDR3 DNA reads TGTGCTAGTGGCCGGGGAGGGGGGCGCACCGGGGAGCTGTTTTTT. The full variable domain, its missing parts supplied by reference TRBV12-5 and TRBJ2-2, is DARVTQTPRHKVTEMGQEVTMRCQPILGHNTVFWYRQTMMQGLELLAYFRNRAPLDDSGMPKDRFSAEMPDATLATLKIQPSEPRDSAVYFCASGRGGGRTGELFFGEGSRLTVL.

The chain is built from TRBV9 and TRBJ2-7, with 13 positions matching TRBD2. The CDR3 sequence is 19 residues long. Germline loops: CDR1 SGDLS, CDR2 YYNGEE. The J segment lost 4 bases and the V segment lost 1 base, leaving 14 bases of the junction unmatched. CDR3 loop: CASSVPPVIWGLAGYEQYF. The CDR3 coding sequence is TGTGCCAGCAGCGTACCCCCCGTCATTTGGGGACTAGCGGGGTACGAGCAGTACTTC.

The chain employs TRBV6-1 and TRBJ2-7; D unclear. Germline lookup yields CDR1 MNHNS and CDR2 SASEGT. The CDR3 extends over 12 amino acids. Trimming left V 4 bases short and J 2 bases short, with 6 bases between. The CDR3 DNA sequence: TGTGCCAGCAGTGGGGCAGCCTACGAGCAGTACTTC. It encodes CASSGAAYEQYF.

The rearrangement uses TRBV18 and TRBJ2-7; D uncertain. V lost 3 bases and J 5 bases, leaving 23 bases between the germline ends. CDR3 length equals 17 residues. Germline V gene sequence: CDR1 KGHSH, CDR2 LQKENI. This chain's CDR3 is CASSPRKEGGPPHEQYF. CDR3 DNA: TGTGCCAGCTCACCCCGGAAAGAAGGTGGGCCCCCCCACGAGCAGTACTTC.

The chain combines TRBV18 with TRBJ1-6; 7 nucleotides agree with TRBD1. The length of the CDR3 is 19 residues. V was clipped by 6 bases and J by 0 bases; unmatched bases: 14. Germline CDR1 KGHSH, CDR2 LQKENI. CDR3 DNA sequence: TGTGCCAGCTCCCGGGACAGACTTCTCCCGAGCTCCTATAATTCACCCCTCCACTTT. This translates into CASSRDRLLPSSYNSPLHF.

This chain links TRBV7-2 with TRBJ1-4; 7 bases align to TRBD1. This CDR3 is 14 amino acids long. Unmatched junction bases numbered 5, after V lost 2 bases and J lost 8 bases. Germline V gives CDR1 SGHTA, CDR2 FQGNSA. This chain's CDR3 is CASSLRSGQEKLFF. The CDR3 DNA follows: TGTGCCAGCAGCTTAAGATCGGGACAGGAAAAACTGTTTTTT.

The chain is built from TRBV7-2 and TRBJ1-2, with D possibly being TRBD1 (5 bases). Between the trimmed V and J ends, which lost 1 base and 5 bases, there was a span of 8 bases. The length of the CDR3 is 13 residues. Germline assignment: CDR1 SGHTA and CDR2 FQGNSA. The CDR3 reads CASSLGQNYGYTF. The CDR3 DNA reads as TGTGCCAGCAGCTTAGGACAGAATTATGGCTACACCTTC.

The V call is TRBV19, the J call TRBJ2-7; TRBD2 matches at 9 bases. Germline CDR1 reads LNHDA; CDR2 reads SQIVND (reference sequence). The CDR3 length is 15 residues. V shed 3 bases, J shed 3 bases, and the junction held 6 bases outside the gene matches. CDR3 DNA sequence: TGTGCCAGTAGTATTGGCGGGAGGGTCGGCTACGAGCAGTACTTC. It yields the protein CASSIGGRVGYEQYF.

A word on this clone: The identical CDR3 is also encoded by other nucleotide sequences in the sample. The chain links TRBV5-1 to TRBJ1-1, with TRBD1 as a possible D gene (5 bases). Germline assignment: CDR1 SGHRS and CDR2 YFSETQ. The CDR3 runs 14 residues. V dropped 4 bases and J dropped 1 base, with 11 bases sitting between them. The CDR3 spells CASSLSQGNTEAFF. The CDR3 DNA sequence: TGCGCCAGCAGCCTTTCTCAGGGGAACACTGAAGCTTTCTTT.

The chain carries TRBV6-1 and TRBJ2-7; no definite D call. The CDR3 is 11 residues long. Germline assignment: CDR1 MNHNS and CDR2 SASEGT. V was pared by 2 bases and J by 3 bases, with 2 bases between. CDR3 DNA: TGTGCCAGCAGTGAACGCTACGAGCAGTACTTC. Its protein is CASSERYEQYF.

The rearrangement links TRBV7-9 to TRBJ1-1, with 8 positions matching TRBD1. Trimming at V came to 2 bases and at J to 4 bases, leaving 3 bases not matched to a gene. The CDR3 sequence is 14 residues long. The germline V gene has CDR1 SEHNR and CDR2 FQNEAQ (reference sequence). The CDR3 is CASSLPGQGTEAFF. CDR3 coding DNA: TGTGCCAGCAGCTTACCAGGACAGGGCACTGAAGCTTTCTTT.

The chain combines TRBV7-9 with TRBJ1-1, with 10 bases matching TRBD1. The CDR3 sequence is 16 residues long. Germline V gives CDR1 SEHNR, CDR2 FQNEAQ (reference sequence). J was trimmed by 4 bases and V by 0 bases; bases with no gene match: 5. The CDR3, as DNA: TGTGCCAGCAGCTTAGCCCCAGGACAGGGGGGCACTGAAGCTTTCTTT. It yields the protein CASSLAPGQGGTEAFF. Together with reference TRBV7-9 and TRBJ1-1, the CDR3 gives the full variable domain: DTGVSQNPRHKITKRGQNVTFRCDPISEHNRLYWYRQTLGQGPEFLTYFQNEAQLEKSRLLSDRFSAERPKGSFSTLEIQRTEQGDSAMYLCASSLAPGQGGTEAFFGQGTRLTVV.

This chain joins TRBV30 and TRBJ1-3, with D unclear. The CDR3 runs 14 residues. Germline CDR1 and CDR2: GTSNPN and SVGIG (reference sequence). The V end lost 0 bases, the J end lost 3 bases, and 9 bases lay between the germline ends. The chain's CDR3 is CAWSVLKVGNTIYF. The CDR3 bases are TGTGCCTGGAGTGTACTGAAAGTTGGAAACACCATATATTTT.

This CDR3 is CASSLAYGTEAFF. The CDR3 bases are TGTGCCAGCAGCTTAGCTTACGGCACTGAAGCTTTCTTT. The chain uses TRBV11-3 and TRBJ1-1, with D unresolved. Germline CDR1 is SGHNT and CDR2 is YENEEA. V was cut by 1 base and J by 4 bases, with 7 bases left in between. The length of the CDR3 is 13 residues.

This chain joins TRBV6-4 and TRBJ2-1, with D unclear. With 6 bases removed from V and 7 bases from J, the gap between germline ends came to 13 bases. This CDR3 has 13 residues. The V gene's germline CDR1 is MRHNA and CDR2 SNTAGT. CDR3 sequence (DNA): TGTGCCAGCAGCGTAGCTTTCCGGAATGAGCAGTTCTTC. It translates to CASSVAFRNEQFF.

J is TRBJ1-2 and V is TRBV2, with a weak D call TRBD1 (6 bases). The V and J ends lost 3 bases and 6 bases respectively, with 23 bases between them. CDR3 length equals 17 residues. CDR1 is SNHLY, CDR2 FYNNEI, per germline. The CDR3 nucleotides read TGTGCCAGCAGTGACCTCTCGATCGGTGGGGGGGCGGATGGCTACACCTTC. Protein product: CASSDLSIGGGADGYTF.

This rearrangement joins TRBV19 to TRBJ1-2; D may be TRBD1 (6 bases). Germline-derived CDR1 and CDR2 are LNHDA and SQIVND (reference sequence). V gave up 5 bases and J gave up 2 bases, with 6 bases separating them. The CDR3 is made up of 12 amino acids. The CDR3 sequence is CASSDRNYGYTF. CDR3 in DNA: TGTGCCAGTAGTGACAGGAACTATGGCTACACCTTC.

The chain has TRBV30 and TRBJ2-5, with unresolved D. Germline lookup yields CDR1 GTSNPN and CDR2 SVGIG (reference sequence). V shed 0 bases and J shed 1 base, with 12 bases lying between them. The CDR3 has 15 residues. The CDR3: CAWSVEAVIQETQYF. CDR3 nucleotides: TGTGCCTGGAGTGTAGAGGCGGTGATCCAAGAGACCCAGTACTTC.

V is TRBV10-3 and J is TRBJ1-6; D may be TRBD1 (6 bases). The CDR3 loop spans 15 amino acids. From germline, CDR1 is ENHRY and CDR2 SYGVKD. V lost 0 bases, J lost 8 bases, and 11 bases lay in between. The CDR3 DNA sequence: TGTGCCATCAGTGAGTCTCGGTCAGGGGATTCACCCCTCCACTTT. Its protein product is CAISESRSGDSPLHF.

The genes are TRBV7-9 and TRBJ1-4; D perhaps matches TRBD1 (5 bases). CDR3 length equals 14 residues. The V end lost 1 base, the J end lost 4 bases, and 7 bases lay between the germline ends. Per germline, CDR1 SEHNR and CDR2 FQNEAQ (reference sequence). The CDR3 DNA reads TGTGCCAGCAGCTTAGGTCAGGGTAATGAAAAACTGTTTTTT. Its translation: CASSLGQGNEKLFF.

In DNA, the CDR3 is TGTGCCAGCAATAGACAGGGGGCAAGGGACAATGAGCAGTTCTTC. Amino acids: CASNRQGARDNEQFF. The chain combines TRBV27 with TRBJ2-1; 10 nucleotides line up with TRBD1. The germline V gene has CDR1 MNHEY and CDR2 SMNVEV (reference sequence). J was trimmed by 5 bases and V by 7 bases; bases with no gene match: 8. The CDR3 has 15 amino acids.

The chain couples TRBV30 to TRBJ1-1; D unresolved. Germline V lookup: CDR1 GTSNPN, CDR2 SVGIG (reference sequence). The CDR3 length is 14 residues. The germline V and J ends were trimmed by 2 bases and 0 bases, with 10 bases remaining between them. CDR3 in DNA: TGTGCCTGGAGTCTACGGACTGTGAACACTGAAGCTTTCTTT. It encodes CAWSLRTVNTEAFF.

The rearrangement links TRBV7-8 to TRBJ2-2; D unresolved. Germline V lookup: CDR1 SGHVS, CDR2 FQNEAQ. This CDR3 has 16 residues. The V end was cut by 0 bases, the J end by 2 bases, with 10 bases between. The CDR3 sequence is CASSLALNGNTGELFF. The CDR3 DNA reads TGTGCCAGCAGCTTAGCACTAAATGGTAACACCGGGGAGCTGTTTTTT. Together with reference TRBV7-8 and TRBJ2-2, the CDR3 gives the full variable domain: GAGVSQSPRYKVAKRGQDVALRCDPISGHVSLFWYQQALGQGPEFLTYFQNEAQLDKSGLPSDRFFAERPEGSVSTLKIQRTQQEDSAVYLCASSLALNGNTGELFFGEGSRLTVL.

The chain carries TRBV30 and TRBJ2-5; TRBD2 is a possible D gene (6 bases). The CDR3 loop spans 15 amino acids. Trimming removed 1 base from V and 2 bases from J, with 14 bases in between. CDR1 and CDR2 (germline): GTSNPN, SVGIG (reference sequence). The CDR3: CAWSAAAGIQETQYF. CDR3 nucleotides: TGTGCCTGGAGTGCTGCGGCGGGGATACAAGAGACCCAGTACTTC.

To note about this clone: The sample holds other DNA sequences that translate to the same CDR3. The rearrangement links TRBV30 to TRBJ1-2, with 8 nucleotides matching TRBD1. CDR3 size: 14 residues. Trimming took 5 bases from V and 8 from J; bases not matched to a gene: 13. CDR1 and CDR2 from the germline V gene are GTSNPN and SVGIG (reference sequence). Here the CDR3 DNA reads TGTGCCTGGGGACCGAGGACAGGGCTTGACGGCTACACCTTC. As protein: CAWGPRTGLDGYTF.

This chain links TRBV18 with TRBJ2-5; 7 bases map to TRBD2. Per the germline V gene, CDR1 is KGHSH and CDR2 is LQKENI. V lost 5 bases and J lost 5; bases outside the gene matches: 2. The CDR3 contains 12 residues. This CDR3 reads CASSTGRETQYF. The CDR3 DNA sequence: TGTGCCAGCTCAACCGGGAGGGAGACCCAGTACTTC.

The gene calls are TRBV5-6 and TRBJ2-7, with 12 bases identical to TRBD2. Unmatched junction bases numbered 3, after V lost 5 bases and J lost 3 bases. The CDR3 has 14 residues. Germline V gives CDR1 SGHDT, CDR2 YYEEEE. Here the CDR3 DNA reads TGTGCCAGCAGGAGACTAGCGGGGGTCTACGAGCAGTACTTC. It specifies CASRRLAGVYEQYF.

The rearrangement links TRBV2 to TRBJ1-5; 9 nucleotides agree with TRBD1. CDR3 length: 14 amino acids. Germline V gene lookup returns CDR1 SNHLY and CDR2 FYNNEI. J lost 5 bases, V lost 6 bases, and 5 bases had no gene match. The CDR3 DNA reads as TGTGCCAGCAGACCGGGACAGGGCGATCAGCCCCAGCATTTT. Its protein is CASRPGQGDQPQHF.

CDR3 amino acids: CASSRTSGREGSYNEQFF. For the CDR3, the DNA is TGCGCCAGCTCCCGGACTAGCGGGAGGGAGGGCTCCTACAATGAGCAGTTCTTC. The gene calls are TRBV5-1 and TRBJ2-1; 15 bases are shared with TRBD2. CDR1 SGHRS and CDR2 YFSETQ come from the germline V gene. CDR3 size: 18 residues. Unmatched junction bases numbered 8, after V lost 7 bases and J lost 0 bases.